One sample yielded the 6 T cell receptor beta chains listed below, sequenced in a study of cytotoxic CD8 clonotypes in ibrutinib-treated CLL (dated by TCRdb to about 2021). The protocol used for the library was the immunoSEQ multiplex PCR assay. The immuneACCESS repertoire file appears here via TCRdb, limited to in-frame rearrangements. These files lack a portion of the clones; in checked studies, under half of the deficit traces to unresolved V genes, and the cause of the others is not known. The sample data list more than 150,000 clones, and around three quarters of these were observed just once. Roughly 13% of the sample comes from the top ten. The sample's time point label is to be understood as: 20 to 25 months on ibrutinib. Sequenced here: PBMCs, sampled after 24 months of ibrutinib treatment. These receptors came from a human donor with chronic lymphocytic leukemia.

This clone has just a few counts. The J gene is TRBJ1-4, the V gene TRBV2, with no clear D. V shed 7 bases and J shed 8 bases, with 14 bases lying between them. This CDR3 has 13 amino acids. The germline CDR1 and CDR2 sequences are SNHLY and FYNNEI. Here the CDR3 DNA reads TGTGCCAGCACTTTGAGCCATAGCGAAAAACTGTTTTTT. Translating it yields CASTLSHSEKLFF.

The gene calls are TRBV9 and TRBJ2-1; TRBD2 agrees at 9 bases. The germline gives CDR1 SGDLS, CDR2 YYNGEE. There are 17 residues in the CDR3. The V gene end was trimmed by 4 bases and the J gene end by 5 bases; junction bases not matched to a gene: 13. The CDR3 spells CASSSQFRTSDHNEQFF. The CDR3 nucleotides read TGTGCCAGCAGCTCCCAATTTAGGACTAGCGATCACAATGAGCAGTTCTTC.

This clone is a singleton in its sample. This sequence joins TRBV28 and TRBJ2-7, with no clear D. There are 14 residues in the CDR3. The V and J ends lost 2 bases and 3 bases respectively, with 11 bases between them. Germline V gives CDR1 MDHEN, CDR2 SYDVKM. The DNA of the CDR3 is TGTGCCAGCAGTTTAGTAATAGGGATCTACGAGCAGTACTTC. Protein product: CASSLVIGIYEQYF.

The chain recombines TRBV6-5 with TRBJ2-2; TRBD2 is a possible D gene (5 bases). Germline V lookup: CDR1 MNHEY, CDR2 SVGAGI. The CDR3 spans 15 residues. V shed 2 bases and J shed 2 bases, with 9 bases lying between them. CDR3 DNA: TGTGCCAGCAGTTACGGTCGGGAAAACACCGGGGAGCTGTTTTTT. This encodes CASSYGRENTGELFF.

The chain uses TRBV7-2 and TRBJ2-1; a weak D match, TRBD2 (5 bases). In germline, CDR1 is SGHTA, CDR2 FQGNSA. The V end was cut by 5 bases, the J end by 10 bases, with 12 bases between. CDR3 length equals 12 residues. The CDR3 sequence is CASSPLAWEQFF. The CDR3 coding sequence is TGTGCCAGCAGCCCCCTAGCTTGGGAGCAGTTCTTC.

This clone was seen more than once but under ten times. The chain links TRBV7-2 to TRBJ1-2; a possible D gene is TRBD1 (5 bases). Germline-derived CDR1 and CDR2 are SGHTA and FQGNSA. There are 17 residues in the CDR3. Trimming left V 1 base short and J 4 bases short, with 19 bases between. In DNA form, the CDR3 reads TGTGCCAGCAGCTTAGGTGGGGACGGCCTGGATGGCTATGGCTACACCTTC. It yields the protein CASSLGGDGLDGYGYTF. The whole variable domain, remainder taken from reference TRBV7-2 and TRBJ1-2, is GAGVSQSPSNKVTEKGKDVELRCDPISGHTALYWYRQSLGQGLEFLIYFQGNSAPDKSGLPSDRFSAERTGGSVSTLTIQRTQQEDSAVYLCASSLGGDGLDGYGYTFGSGTRLTVV.